This T cell receptor beta chain was recorded in a study of T cells expressing NK-cell markers. Study overall: In sorted CD3+CD56+NKG2C+, CD3+CD56+NKG2C- and CD3+CD56-NKG2C+ T cells, TCR beta repertoires were obtained. HCMV seropositivity marked seven of the eight sequenced donors; one was seronegative.

From the 5' RACE reads, TCRdb lists one entry per CDR3 protein and no DNA. The sample table includes 150,000 to 180,000 distinct CDR3 sequences. Per the germline V gene, CDR1 is SQVTM and CDR2 is ANQGSEA. This CDR3 has 16 residues. The genes are TRBV29-1 and TRBJ2-7; the D call from TCRdb, TRBD2, cannot be confirmed without DNA. This receptor was identified in a woman in her fifties or sixties in good health. The material sequenced was blood T cells: a sorted CD56 or NKG2C T cell subset, CD4+ or CD8+ T cells, or bulk PBMC T cells (not recorded which). This CDR3 reads CSVGTSGRGILYEQYF.